This TCR beta chain was observed in a study of shared clonotypes between healthy human individuals. Study results and caveats: Some naive CD4 clonotypes, around 4.7%, turned up in common across several donors.

Original processing methods: Filtering differed for immunoSEQ, which gave only junction sequences without quality scores. TCRdb's table, derived via immunoSEQ multiplex PCR, lists solely in-frame clones and lacks some. That table furnishes V, J and clone size, whereas the DNA furnished D and trimming. The table includes over a million clones, 95% to 99% detected once. Concerning this clone: Its antigen remains unidentified.

The V end lost 5 bases, the J end lost 5 bases, and 11 bases lay between the germline ends. The germline V gene encodes CDR1 SGHDT and CDR2 YYEEEE. This CDR3 has 12 amino acids. Material for sequencing was naive CD4+ T cells sorted from blood. This sample's subset: CD45RA+ positively selected. This clonotype was sampled from a man aged 25-45 years in good health. The chain combines TRBV5-6 with TRBJ2-7; D ambiguous. The CDR3, as DNA: TGTGCCAGCAGTTACAGTCTGGACGAGCAGTACTTC. Its translation is CASSYSLDEQYF.